This T cell receptor beta chain was recovered during a study of T cells in localized non-small cell lung cancer. The method was immunoSEQ multiplex PCR; TCRdb's version includes in-frame clones alone and lacks a portion of them. The sample lists roughly 2,700 clones, roughly two fifths occurring once. General study findings and limits: Out of the top 100 tumor clones, a median about 57 were seen in adjacent lung.

This clone came up a few times. Its target is not known. One junction end disagrees with the germline gene, perhaps due to a read error. This TCR was sampled from a male donor older than 55 with stage I squamous cell lung carcinoma. This sample comprised lung tumor tissue, obtained before any cancer treatment.

The chain's CDR3 is CASLRNPSTGKLFF. For the CDR3, the DNA is TGTGCCAGCCTCCGGAACCCATCAACCGGGAAGCTGTTTTTT. This rearrangement joins TRBV6-8 to TRBJ2-2; D perhaps matches TRBD2 (5 bases). Looked up from germline, CDR1 is MNHGY and CDR2 is SAAAGT. The CDR3 loop spans 14 amino acids.